Listed below are T cell receptor beta chains from one sample, sequenced in a study of CD8 T cells in Susac syndrome. MiXCR, applied by TCRdb to the immunoSEQ multiplex PCR reads, yields one record per CDR3 protein. The sample has just over 150,000 distinct CDR3 sequences; 85% to 95% are singletons. The sequencing sample was made of CD4+ T cells from PBMCs. Receptors were obtained from a human donor with Susac syndrome. CDR3s include the opening cysteine and the closing phenylalanine or tryptophan. Fields, in order: V gene, CDR3 protein.

>TRBV10-3
CAIWDRGYGYTF
>TRBV2
CASSEGSTQETQYF
>TRBV29-1
CSALQRGETQYF
>TRBV7-2
CASTRPLLNTEAFF
>TRBV5-1
CASSFRDSYNEQFF
>TRBV25-1
CASSDRTGGYGYTF
>TRBV14
CASSQTRAKEVYF
>TRBV20-1
CSARHTQADTQYF
>TRBV4-1
CASSHPSGETEAFF
>TRBV9
CASSPLPPLAGGHNEQFF
>TRBV3-1
CASSQGGAKNIQYF
>TRBV19
CASSIGLLDRRYADTQYF
>TRBV2
CASSGHPGTQYF
>TRBV15
CATSRGGLNEQFF
>TRBV5-1
CASSPGLAGAEETQYF
>TRBV20-1
CSAGGRLYGYTF
>TRBV20-1
CSAIAGGEGTDTQYF
>TRBV5-1
CASSLDSPPNQPQHF
>TRBV14
CASSQVSVGDTQYF
>TRBV14
CASSRKGTQYF
>TRBV4-2
CASSQTGQGVVETQYF
>TRBV18
CASSPRGSAYEQYF
>TRBV29-1
CSVERDLETQYF
>TRBV20-1
CSARRPGLGSEQYF
>TRBV29-1
CSATEARGVDTQYF
>TRBV29-1
CSVGGQAPSYNEQFF
>TRBV15
CATSRTRSYEQFF
>TRBV9
CASTPGPTADYGYTF
>TRBV7-3
CASSPWAGDTDTQYF
>TRBV27
CASSLGGTSHTQYF
>TRBV12-3/TRBV12-4
CASSESAGPNEKLFF
>TRBV18
CASSPQGDTQYF
>TRBV20-1
CSAGLAGAYNEQFF
>TRBV5-4
CASSPAGPTNEKLFF
>TRBV24-1
CATPPRVSSYEQYF
>TRBV5-1
CASSSNTGANTGELFF
>TRBV6-5
CASSWKSEQPQHF